The 22 T cell receptor beta chains presented below share a single source sample, sequenced in a study of vaccination and CD4 T cells after COVID-19. The study sequenced cultured CD4+ T cell DNA using the Oncomine TCR Beta short-read assay. TCRdb re-called the PCR reads through MiXCR, storing one row per CDR3 protein. The sample consists of several thousand distinct CDR3 sequences, around 20% of them appearing once. Treatment: roughly ten-day PBMC culture with coronavirus spike peptide pools or control peptides (ViraFEST assay). Their recognized antigens are unknown. The sequencing input was CD4+ T cells from blood, cultured in vitro. All receptors derive from a human donor who had recovered from COVID-19.

This clonotype has a handful of counts. This chain links TRBV30 with TRBJ1-2; perhaps TRBD1 as D (6 bases). Trimming took 0 bases from V and 4 from J, leaving 9 bases between them. This CDR3 has 13 residues. Germline CDR1 is GTSNPN and CDR2 is SVGIG (reference sequence). The CDR3 nucleotides are TGTGCCTGGAGTGTACAGGGATCCTATGGCTACACCTTC. The encoded protein is CAWSVQGSYGYTF.

This clonotype is medium-sized in the sample. The chain couples TRBV6-1 to TRBJ1-4; TRBD1 might be the D (5 bases). The CDR3 contains 12 residues. V was cut by 7 bases and J by 8 bases, with 11 bases left in between. Germline CDR1 and CDR2: MNHNS and SASEGT. CDR3 protein: CASNLGVEKLFF. CDR3 in DNA: TGTGCCAGCAACCTGGGGGTCGAAAAACTGTTTTTT.

This clonotype is large in the sample. This sequence joins TRBV7-6 and TRBJ2-1; D possibly matches TRBD1 or TRBD2 (6 bases each). Trimming stripped 1 base from V and 4 bases from J, with 26 bases between. The CDR3 extends over 20 amino acids. Germline CDR1 reads SGHVS; CDR2 reads FNYEAQ. CDR3 DNA: TGTGCCAGCAGCTTAGATTGGAGTCCGTTTGGGGGCGCGGGGTACAATGAGCAGTTCTTC. Its protein is CASSLDWSPFGGAGYNEQFF.

Relative to its sample, this clonotype is medium-sized (0.01 to 0.1%). The chain uses TRBV20-1 and TRBJ2-3, with TRBD2 matching 9 bases. Trimming at V came to 6 bases and at J to 2 bases, leaving 6 bases not matched to a gene. This CDR3 spans 14 amino acids. From germline, CDR1 is DFQATT and CDR2 SNEGSKA (reference sequence). The CDR3 region has the DNA TGCAGTGCGTCTAGCGGGGCTAACACAGATACGCAGTATTTT. It translates to CSASSGANTDTQYF.

The chain recombines TRBV10-1 with TRBJ2-1, with TRBD1 identical over 7 bases. The V gene's germline CDR1 is WNHNN and CDR2 SYGVQD (reference sequence). CDR3 length equals 14 residues. V lost 4 bases and J lost 4; bases outside the gene matches: 4. This CDR3 reads CASSASTGYNEQFF. CDR3 DNA sequence: TGCGCCAGCAGTGCGTCGACAGGGTACAATGAGCAGTTCTTC.

The rearrangement uses TRBV7-9 and TRBJ2-7, with D perhaps TRBD2 (7 bases). The CDR3 loop spans 14 amino acids. V lost 2 bases and J lost 7, with 15 bases in between. Per the germline V gene, CDR1 is SEHNR and CDR2 is FQNEAQ (reference sequence). CDR3 protein: CASSLPGGSVEQYF. In DNA, the CDR3 is TGTGCCAGCAGCTTACCGGGGGGCTCGGTGGAGCAGTACTTC.

This CDR3 reads CASSSGLYEQYF. As DNA, the CDR3 is TGTGCCAGCAGCTCGGGACTTTACGAGCAGTACTTC. The chain joins TRBV6-1 to TRBJ2-7, with D perhaps TRBD2 (6 bases). CDR3 size: 12 residues. CDR1 is MNHNS, CDR2 SASEGT, per germline. Trimming took off 6 bases at V and 4 bases at J, with 10 bases between the two ends.

In this sample, this clonotype is medium-sized. This sequence joins TRBV6-1 and TRBJ1-6; 11 positions match TRBD1. CDR3 length equals 16 residues. Germline V CDR1 and CDR2: MNHNS, SASEGT. V shed 6 bases and J 9 bases; nucleotides not matched to a gene: 10. CDR3 residues: CASRAGTGGSRSPLHF. The CDR3 DNA follows: TGTGCCAGCAGAGCCGGGACAGGGGGTTCACGTTCACCCCTCCACTTT.

The chain recombines TRBV6-1 with TRBJ1-2; the D is unclear. From germline, CDR1 is MNHNS and CDR2 SASEGT. The CDR3 contains 15 residues. V lost 6 bases, J lost 4 bases, and 18 bases lay in between. CDR3 DNA: TGTGCCAGCAGCCTTACCACCCCGACTGTCTATGGCTACACCTTC. Translation gives CASSLTTPTVYGYTF.

Written as DNA, the CDR3 is TGTGCCTGGAGTGTACGCGGGGGGGCCGGAGATACGCAGTATTTT. Residues: CAWSVRGGAGDTQYF. The J gene is TRBJ2-3, the V gene TRBV30; 9 bases are shared with TRBD2. V shed 0 bases, J shed 5 bases, and the junction held 6 bases outside the gene matches. The CDR3 covers 15 residues. CDR1 is GTSNPN, CDR2 SVGIG, per germline (reference sequence).

This clonotype was counted between two and nine times. This chain links TRBV6-1 with TRBJ1-1, with TRBD1 matching over 8 bases. The CDR3 is made up of 13 amino acids. V shed 6 bases and J 4 bases; nucleotides not matched to a gene: 4. The germline V gene encodes CDR1 MNHNS and CDR2 SASEGT. CDR3 loop: CASRSTGGTEAFF. The CDR3 DNA reads as TGTGCCAGCAGGTCTACAGGGGGCACTGAAGCTTTCTTT.

The chain is built from TRBV9 and TRBJ1-1, with 10 bases matching TRBD1. V lost 4 bases and J lost 6; bases outside the gene matches: 9. This CDR3 is built from 15 residues. Germline CDR1 reads SGDLS; CDR2 reads YYNGEE. CDR3 in DNA: TGTGCCAGCAGCCCGATGGACAGGGGGTTAGCTGAAGCTTTCTTT. Protein sequence: CASSPMDRGLAEAFF. The complete variable domain, with remaining parts taken from reference TRBV9 and TRBJ1-1, reads DSGVTQTPKHLITATGQRVTLRCSPRSGDLSVYWYQQSLDQGLQFLIQYYNGEERAKGNILERFSAQQFPDLHSELNLSSLELGDSALYFCASSPMDRGLAEAFFGQGTRLTVV.

There are a few counts of this clonotype. The chain is built from TRBV2 and TRBJ2-5; D unresolved. The CDR3 runs 10 residues. The germline CDR1 and CDR2 sequences are SNHLY and FYNNEI. The V end lost 1 base, the J end lost 6 bases, and 0 bases lay between the germline ends. CDR3 residues: CASSEETQYF. The CDR3 bases are TGTGCCAGCAGTGAAGAGACCCAGTACTTC.

This clonotype was observed a handful of times. The chain recombines TRBV12-3 or TRBV12-4 with TRBJ2-7; 10 positions match TRBD1. Trimming at V came to 5 bases and at J to 3 bases, leaving 7 bases not matched to a gene. The CDR3 runs to 15 residues. Here the CDR3 reads CASSLRTGGNYEQYF. CDR3 in DNA: TGTGCCAGCAGTCTTCGGACAGGGGGGAACTACGAGCAGTACTTC.

This clonotype was detected a few times. This sequence joins TRBV20-1 and TRBJ1-6, with 9 bases identical to TRBD1. The CDR3 spans 15 residues. The germline V gene encodes CDR1 DFQATT and CDR2 SNEGSKA (reference sequence). The V segment lost 4 bases and the J segment 4 bases; nucleotides outside the gene matches: 5. The CDR3 DNA reads TGCAGTGCTACCTACAGGGGGCAGTATAATTCACCCCTCCACTTT. Translated, it gives CSATYRGQYNSPLHF.

There are a few counts of this clonotype. V and J are TRBV20-1 and TRBJ2-5, with 14 bases matching TRBD2. Germline V gene lookup returns CDR1 DFQATT and CDR2 SNEGSKA (reference sequence). The CDR3 consists of 17 residues. The V and J ends lost 5 bases and 0 bases, in that order; junction bases with no gene match: 8. The CDR3 is CSAGPPGLAGDQETQYF. As DNA, the CDR3 is TGCAGTGCTGGGCCGCCGGGACTAGCGGGAGACCAAGAGACCCAGTACTTC.

This clonotype was detected a few times. The V gene is TRBV10-3, the J gene TRBJ1-2, with 8 bases matching TRBD1. V shed 4 bases, J shed 6 bases, and the junction held 7 bases outside the gene matches. The CDR3 has 14 amino acids. Germline loops: CDR1 ENHRY, CDR2 SYGVKD. CDR3 region: CAISALDRGNGYTF. In DNA, the CDR3 is TGTGCCATCAGTGCCCTCGACAGGGGAAATGGCTACACCTTC.

This clonotype qualifies as medium-sized (0.01 to 0.1%). The chain combines TRBV6-1 with TRBJ1-5; 11 nucleotides line up with TRBD1. CDR1 is MNHNS and CDR2 is SASEGT in the germline V gene. There are 15 residues in the CDR3. J gave up 0 bases and V 9 bases, and 4 bases lay outside the gene matches. The CDR3 is CASGDRGYSNQPQHF. CDR3 coding DNA: TGTGCCAGTGGGGACAGGGGGTATAGCAATCAGCCCCAGCATTTT.

This chain joins TRBV20-1 and TRBJ1-2; maybe TRBD1 (6 bases). V was clipped by 3 bases and J by 8 bases, with 19 bases between them. The CDR3 has 14 amino acids. Germline CDR1 reads DFQATT; CDR2 reads SNEGSKA (reference sequence). The CDR3 sequence is CSARAPGGPGGYTF. The DNA of the CDR3 is TGCAGTGCTAGGGCCCCTGGGGGCCCGGGGGGCTACACCTTC.

There are a few counts of this clonotype. V and J are TRBV6-5 and TRBJ2-7; D remains ambiguous. CDR1 and CDR2 (germline): MNHEY, SVGAGI. The V end was cut by 0 bases, the J end by 3 bases, with 15 bases between. The CDR3 loop spans 16 amino acids. CDR3 loop: CASSYSGGFWSYEQYF. The CDR3 bases are TGTGCCAGCAGTTACTCTGGTGGCTTCTGGAGCTACGAGCAGTACTTC.

The chain recombines TRBV2 with TRBJ2-1; 9 bases map to TRBD2. The CDR3 sequence is 14 residues long. The J segment lost 6 bases and the V segment lost 10 bases, leaving 10 bases of the junction unmatched. Germline V gene lookup returns CDR1 SNHLY and CDR2 FYNNEI. CDR3 sequence reads: CATTRGGASNEQFF. The CDR3 region has the DNA TGTGCCACTACGCGGGGGGGGGCGAGCAATGAGCAGTTCTTC.

This clonotype is termed large. The rearrangement uses TRBV6-1 and TRBJ1-2; D not certain. This CDR3 comprises 13 residues. V gave up 1 base and J gave up 4 bases, with 7 bases separating them. In germline, CDR1 is MNHNS, CDR2 SASEGT. In DNA, the CDR3 is TGTGCCAGCAGTGAAGGGGCCCGCTATGGCTACACCTTC. It specifies CASSEGARYGYTF.